This T cell receptor beta chain was sequenced for a study of blood T cell repertoires in COVID-19 (dated by TCRdb to about 2020). In the study overall: Samples from collaborators originated in the United States, Italy and Spain and spanned both the acute and convalescent phases of COVID-19. The material from the prospective study consisted of cDNA or gDNA derived from T cells, B-cell-depleted T cells, or PBMCs. Subjects who had been exposed to COVID-19, were actively infected with it, or had recovered from it provided the deeply sampled blood TCRbeta repertoires that made up the dataset. The repertoires were made available in a free public database intended to serve as a resource for research on the immune response to SARS-CoV-2. The samples were drawn from two sources: the first 160 participants of the ongoing ImmuneRACE study, and approximately 1,300 subjects contributed by 6 global collaborators. The sample metadata nearly always contained a de-identified subject ID, COVID-19 status, age in years and sex. HLA class I and class II types, where available, came from metadata supplied by the sample provider rather than from assay-based typing. Points the paper makes about the study in general: Clinical and demographic metadata were provided uncurated, with the amount varying by source and participant.

TCRbeta CDR3 regions were amplified from genomic DNA by means of the immunoSEQ Assay, a bias-controlled multiplex PCR. The published analysis was carried out like this. Within the assay, amplification of reference gene primers was used to estimate how many nucleated cells each sample contained. To quantify the absolute abundance of each unique TCRbeta CDR3 rearrangement, sequence reads were collapsed and filtered. For each sample, productive Simpson clonality was calculated by taking the square root of Simpson's diversity index across productive rearrangements. This immuneACCESS table, as held by TCRdb, lists in-frame sequences with V and J called but not all clones. Of the missing ones, under half trace to an unresolved V gene in checked studies; the others have no known cause. V and J calls plus clone size are reproduced from that table; the DNA served to infer D and trimming. The sample table records 87,000 or so clones; 85% to 90% of these occur just once. The top ten clones comprise approximately 22% of the sample.

Remarks on this clone: Its antigen target is currently unknown. No qualities accompany the bases; no much larger clone lies one base away.

Cut back by 6 bases and 4 bases, the V and J ends lie 13 bases apart. The CDR3 numbers 14 residues from cysteine through phenylalanine. Only the CDR3 DNA stays, 42 bases, in frame from base 1. CDR1 and CDR2, looked up from the germline V gene (reference sequence), are LNHDA and SQIVND. Each collaborating institution followed its own protocols to collect whole blood in K2EDTA tubes. For TCRbeta analysis, collaborators shipped samples as frozen whole blood, isolated PBMCs, or DNA extracted from either of those sample types. Sequenced material: peripheral blood. This receptor chain uses TRBV19 and TRBJ1-5; matching of 6 bases hints at TRBD1 as the D gene. The sequence derives from a woman aged 80 or older in a cohort sampled during active or convalescent COVID-19. The CDR3: CASRGGLGNQPQHF. DNA sequence: TGTGCCAGTAGGGGGGGGCTCGGGAATCAGCCCCAGCATTTT.